This TCR beta chain was obtained from a study of T cell responses to AZD1222 COVID-19 vaccine. The method was immunoSEQ multiplex PCR; TCRdb's version includes in-frame clones alone and lacks a portion of them. Among over 85,000 clones listed, around 89% were seen once. Germline V CDR1 and CDR2: SGHAT, FQNNGV. This CDR3 comprises 15 residues. About this clone itself: The junction differs from germline at one of its ends, possibly a read error.

This chain connects TRBV11-2 to TRBJ1-2; 11 bases fit TRBD1. The receptor comes from an adult in good health. Specimen: peripheral blood, collected on day 0 of AZD1222 vaccination. CDR3 residues: CASRGQGVGKAIFHF. In DNA form, the CDR3 reads TGTGCCAGCAGGGGACAGGGGGTGGGAAAGGCTATCTTCCACTTC. Full variable domain (missing parts from reference TRBV11-2 and TRBJ1-2): EAGVAQSPRYKIIEKRQSVAFWCNPISGHATLYWYQQILGQGPKLLIQFQNNGVVDDSQLPKDRFSAERLKGVDSTLKIQPAKLEDSAVYLCASRGQGVGKAIFHFGSGTRLTVV.